This TCR beta chain was retrieved from a study of Ad26.COV2.S vaccination and SARS-CoV-2 variants. Across the study: Enrolled in COV1001, the donor was in the Ad26.COV2.S trial arm, which received the vaccine.

Described treatment: 15 to 20 received Ad26.COV2.S at low or high dose, single or two shots; 5 received placebo; per-sample allocation not given. Specimens were obtained on day 63 following the first vaccine or placebo injection. An adult of 18-55 years in Boston served as donor. Sequencing used immunoSEQ multiplex PCR; TCRdb keeps in-frame clones, though not all of them. The sample records about 460,000 clones, 89% being singletons. Whole-study findings and limits: Assessments of TCR breadth and depth may have underestimated the total T cell responses. In vaccinated individuals, spike-specific CD8+ and CD4+ T cell responses reportedly displayed substantial breadth.

This CDR3 is built from 11 residues. Germline assignment: CDR1 SQVTM and CDR2 ANQGSEA. V was shortened by 3 bases and J by 4 bases, with 4 bases between the two germline ends. In regard to this clone: Its specificity is unknown.

V usage is TRBV29-1 and J usage is TRBJ2-1; D gene ambiguous. Specimen: peripheral blood, collected in a trial of Ad26.COV2.S vaccine versus placebo. This sequence was found in a person aged 18 to 65 who received the Ad26.COV2.S COVID-19 vaccine or a placebo. The CDR3 nucleotides are TGCAGCGTTGAGGAGTACAATGAGCAGTTCTTC. Residues: CSVEEYNEQFF.